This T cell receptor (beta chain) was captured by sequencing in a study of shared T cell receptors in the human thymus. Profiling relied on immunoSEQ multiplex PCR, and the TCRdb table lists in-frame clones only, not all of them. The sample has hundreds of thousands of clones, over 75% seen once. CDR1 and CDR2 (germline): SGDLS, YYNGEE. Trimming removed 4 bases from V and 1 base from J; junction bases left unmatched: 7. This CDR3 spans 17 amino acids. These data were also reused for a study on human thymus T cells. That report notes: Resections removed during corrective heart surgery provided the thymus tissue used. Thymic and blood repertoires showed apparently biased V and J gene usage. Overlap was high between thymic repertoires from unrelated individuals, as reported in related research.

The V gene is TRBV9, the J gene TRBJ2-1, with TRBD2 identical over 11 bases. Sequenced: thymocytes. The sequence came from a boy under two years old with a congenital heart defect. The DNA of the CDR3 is TGTGCCAGCAGCCTTAGCGGGGGGGCCCTTTCCTACAATGAGCAGTTCTTC. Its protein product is CASSLSGGALSYNEQFF.